This TCR beta chain stems from a study of blood T cell repertoires in COVID-19. Study as a whole: Donors in the United States, Italy and Spain gave samples during acute or convalescent COVID-19. T cells, B-cell-depleted T cells, or PBMCs provided the cDNA or gDNA that served as material.

In the study's own analysis: Nucleated cell counts were estimated from reference gene primer amplification. Assay used: immunoSEQ multiplex PCR; TCRdb lists only in-frame clones, some missing. The DNA gave D and trimming, while V, J and clone size come from that table. Here the sample spans roughly 290,000 clones, approximately 83% being singletons. The CDR3 loop spans 14 amino acids. Germline assignment: CDR1 SGHRS and CDR2 YFSETQ. V trimming: 4 bases; J trimming: 4 bases; junction bases outside the gene matches: 4. This clone was recorded once. The rearrangement joins TRBV5-1 to TRBJ1-1; TRBD1 matches 10 bases. The TCR was taken from a woman aged 25 to 39 who had recovered from COVID-19. The material sequenced was peripheral blood. CDR3 amino acids: CASSHRQGATEAFF. CDR3 DNA: TGCGCCAGCAGCCATCGACAGGGGGCCACTGAAGCTTTCTTT.